These 7 T cell receptor beta chains were sequenced from one sample in a study of T cell responses to AZD1222 COVID-19 vaccine. TCRdb's table, derived via immunoSEQ multiplex PCR, lists solely in-frame clones and lacks some. The sample contains about 110,000 clones, roughly nine tenths of which appear only once. The specimen was peripheral blood, collected on day 0 of AZD1222 vaccination. The receptors shown here come from an adult in good health.

V and J are TRBV11-3 and TRBJ2-7; 7 bases line up with TRBD1. J was trimmed by 6 bases and V by 5 bases; bases with no gene match: 7. Germline-derived CDR1 and CDR2 are SGHNT and YENEEA. The CDR3 has 13 amino acids. CDR3 region: CASSRDRLSEQYF. In nucleotides, the CDR3 is TGTGCCAGCAGCCGGGACAGACTCTCCGAGCAGTACTTC.

This chain connects TRBV6-2 or TRBV6-3 to TRBJ2-5; 15 nucleotides agree with TRBD2. Unmatched junction bases numbered 8, after V lost 7 bases and J lost 2 bases. Germline V gene sequence: CDR1 MNHEY, CDR2 SVGEGT. The CDR3 covers 17 residues. CDR3 amino acids: CASTPGLAGGIQETQYF. The CDR3 nucleotides are TGTGCCAGCACCCCGGGACTAGCGGGAGGCATACAAGAGACCCAGTACTTC.

The chain is built from TRBV18 and TRBJ2-3, with D possibly being TRBD1 or TRBD2 (5 bases each). This CDR3 comprises 15 residues. Germline V CDR1 and CDR2: KGHSH, LQKENI. V lost 2 bases and J 5 bases, leaving 14 bases between the germline ends. CDR3 amino acids: CASSPLTDGGDTQYF. DNA for the CDR3: TGTGCCAGCTCACCATTGACAGATGGGGGAGATACGCAGTATTTT. The variable domain in full, completed from reference TRBV18 and TRBJ2-3, reads NAGVMQNPRHLVRRRGQEARLRCSPMKGHSHVYWYRQLPEEGLKFMVYLQKENIIDESGMPKERFSAEFPKEGPSILRIQQVVRGDSAAYFCASSPLTDGGDTQYFGPGTRLTVL.

The table lists this clone with a few counts. The rearrangement links TRBV6-5 to TRBJ2-1, with TRBD2 identical over 8 bases. Germline V gene lookup returns CDR1 MNHEY and CDR2 SVGAGI. The V and J ends lost 6 bases and 8 bases, in that order; junction bases with no gene match: 12. CDR3 length: 15 amino acids. CDR3 amino acids: CASRTSERARDEQFF. CDR3 nucleotide sequence: TGTGCCAGCAGGACTAGCGAAAGGGCTCGAGATGAGCAGTTCTTC.

The gene calls are TRBV6-5 and TRBJ1-5; the D is unclear. Between the trimmed V and J ends, which lost 4 bases and 1 base, there was a span of 11 bases. This CDR3 region has 15 residues. Germline-derived CDR1 and CDR2 are MNHEY and SVGAGI. This chain's CDR3 is CASSSYGGSNQPQHF. The CDR3, as DNA: TGTGCCAGCAGTTCCTACGGCGGGAGCAATCAGCCCCAGCATTTT.

The chain links TRBV25-1 to TRBJ2-2; possible D gene TRBD2, 6 bases. The CDR3 loop spans 16 amino acids. V was shortened by 4 bases and J by 2 bases, with 14 bases between the two germline ends. Germline CDR1 and CDR2: MGHDK and SYGVNS. The CDR3 region is CASSGSLASNTGELFF. For the CDR3, the DNA is TGTGCCAGCAGTGGGTCCCTAGCGTCCAACACCGGGGAGCTGTTTTTT.

This chain connects TRBV19 to TRBJ2-1; 10 bases line up with TRBD2. The V and J ends lost 9 bases and 0 bases, in that order; junction bases with no gene match: 14. Per the germline V gene, CDR1 is LNHDA and CDR2 is SQIVND (reference sequence). CDR3 length equals 18 residues. The CDR3 spells CASRPGLASGGSYNEQFF. As DNA, the CDR3 is TGTGCCAGCCGCCCGGGACTAGCGTCGGGGGGCTCCTACAATGAGCAGTTCTTC.